Shown below are 18 T cell receptor beta chains from a single sample sequenced in a study of cytomegalovirus exposure and HLA in healthy donors. 60 Vbeta and 13 Jbeta primers were used in PCR. The method was immunoSEQ multiplex PCR; TCRdb's version includes in-frame clones alone and lacks a portion of them. The sample has 100,000 to 150,000 clones; 65% to 80% are singletons. The sample was PBMCs. These receptors originate from a male donor in good health and CMV-seropositive.

This clone appeared a few times. The chain carries TRBV5-1 and TRBJ2-3; TRBD1 might be the D (6 bases). CDR1 and CDR2 (germline): SGHRS, YFSETQ. The CDR3 runs 15 residues. The V gene lost 3 bases and the J gene lost 0 bases, with 11 bases spanning the gap. The CDR3 spells CASSSAGVSTDTQYF. CDR3 DNA: TGCGCCAGCAGCTCGGCAGGGGTTAGCACAGATACGCAGTATTTT.

In DNA form, the CDR3 reads TGTGCTAGTGGTTTGGTCATCGGGGGCACCGGGGAGCTGTTTTTT. It codes for CASGLVIGGTGELFF. The chain links TRBV12-5 to TRBJ2-2, with D possibly matching TRBD2 (6 bases). V was trimmed by 0 bases and J by 4 bases, leaving 9 bases between them. The CDR3 runs to 15 residues. From germline, CDR1 is LGHNT and CDR2 FRNRAP.

This chain joins TRBV29-1 and TRBJ1-4; D is perhaps TRBD1 (5 bases). Germline CDR1 reads SQVTM; CDR2 reads ANQGSEA. V was trimmed by 7 bases and J by 8 bases, leaving 17 bases between them. CDR3 length equals 13 residues. The DNA for the CDR3 is TGCAGCGCCAGGACATGGCCAGGGGAAAAACTGTTTTTT. It codes for CSARTWPGEKLFF.

In its sample, this clone was seen a few times. The V gene is TRBV6-5, the J gene TRBJ1-1; D remains ambiguous. Germline assignment: CDR1 MNHEY and CDR2 SVGAGI. This CDR3 has 14 amino acids. The ends were cut back, 6 bases at V and 4 bases at J, with 15 bases in the middle. The CDR3: CASRPLIGSTEAFF. The DNA of the CDR3 is TGTGCCAGCAGACCCCTTATCGGGAGCACTGAAGCTTTCTTT.

The genes are TRBV28 and TRBJ2-2, with D tentatively TRBD1 (6 bases). V was pared by 1 base and J by 3 bases, with 9 bases between. The CDR3 runs to 15 residues. From germline, CDR1 is MDHEN and CDR2 SYDVKM. The CDR3 protein is CASSLFRGDTGELFF. The CDR3, as DNA: TGTGCCAGCAGTTTATTCAGGGGCGACACCGGGGAGCTGTTTTTT.

The chain is built from TRBV21-1 and TRBJ1-4; the table's TRBD1 call for D was not verified on the DNA. TRBV21-1 is described as a pseudogene. This CDR3 spans 17 amino acids. Here the CDR3 reads CASSAPGTGETWEKLFF. For the CDR3, the DNA is TGTGCCAGCAGCGCCCCGGGAACAGGGGAGACTTGGGAAAAACTGTTTTTT.

V and J are TRBV11-2 and TRBJ1-1, with D unclear. Germline V gives CDR1 SGHAT, CDR2 FQNNGV. The CDR3 length is 14 residues. The V end lost 5 bases, the J end lost 1 base, and 11 bases lay between the germline ends. The CDR3 nucleotides are TGTGCCAGCAGCAACCGGGAGCCGAACACTGAAGCTTTCTTT. Translation gives CASSNREPNTEAFF.

The genes are TRBV19 and TRBJ1-5; D might be TRBD1 (6 bases). This CDR3 is 15 amino acids long. The V gene lost 7 bases and the J gene lost 9 bases, with 22 bases spanning the gap. Germline assignment: CDR1 LNHDA and CDR2 SQIVND (reference sequence). The CDR3 region is CASTKGQGPLWPQHF. The DNA for the CDR3 is TGTGCCAGTACTAAAGGTCAGGGGCCCCTTTGGCCCCAGCATTTT.

Only one count was recorded for this clone. V is TRBV25-1 and J is TRBJ1-1; 7 nucleotides line up with TRBD1. The germline gives CDR1 MGHDK, CDR2 SYGVNS. The CDR3 is 16 amino acids. The V and J ends lost 5 bases and 5 bases, in that order; junction bases with no gene match: 14. The DNA of the CDR3 is TGTGCCAGCAGTTATACAACCGGGACAGAGGGTACTGAAGCTTTCTTT. Translating it yields CASSYTTGTEGTEAFF.

The chain combines TRBV28 with TRBJ2-7, with D perhaps TRBD1 (6 bases). The CDR3 length is 12 residues. Germline V lookup: CDR1 MDHEN, CDR2 SYDVKM. V was pared by 2 bases and J by 4 bases, with 6 bases between. The CDR3 here is CASSLRGYEQYF. The DNA for the CDR3 is TGTGCCAGCAGTTTAAGGGGGTACGAGCAGTACTTC.

A few counts support this clone. The rearrangement uses TRBV27 and TRBJ1-2; TRBD1 aligns across 9 bases. With 6 bases clipped from V and 5 bases from J, the junction kept 10 bases outside the gene matches. The germline CDR1 and CDR2 sequences are MNHEY and SMNVEV (reference sequence). The CDR3 loop spans 15 amino acids. CDR3 amino acids: CASRAGTGLGYGYTF. CDR3 nucleotide sequence: TGTGCCAGCAGGGCCGGGACAGGGTTAGGGTATGGCTACACCTTC.

This chain uses TRBV5-1 with TRBJ2-5, with TRBD2 as a possible D gene (5 bases). With 0 bases removed from V and 2 bases from J, the gap between germline ends came to 8 bases. CDR1 and CDR2 from the germline V gene are SGHRS and YFSETQ. CDR3 length: 14 residues. CDR3 nucleotide sequence: TGCGCCAGCAGCTTGGTTAGCGAACAAGAGACCCAGTACTTC. Translation: CASSLVSEQETQYF. The full variable domain, with the rest looked up from reference TRBV5-1 and TRBJ2-5, is KAGVTQTPRYLIKTRGQQVTLSCSPISGHRSVSWYQQTPGQGLQFLFEYFSETQRNKGNFPGRFSGRQFSNSRSEMNVSTLELGDSALYLCASSLVSEQETQYFGPGTRLLVL.

CDR3 DNA sequence: TGTGCCAGCAGTTTCCCGACAGGGGAGGGCACTGAAGCTTTCTTT. Its protein product is CASSFPTGEGTEAFF. V and J are TRBV28 and TRBJ1-1, with 8 bases fitting TRBD1. In germline, CDR1 is MDHEN, CDR2 SYDVKM. V lost 3 bases, J lost 4 bases, and 7 bases stayed unmatched. The CDR3 extends over 15 amino acids.

The CDR3 bases are TGTGCCAGCAGCTTAGATGCGGGGGGCCAGTACTTC. This encodes CASSLDAGGQYF. The chain is built from TRBV7-8 and TRBJ2-5; TRBD2 matches 8 bases. Germline V CDR1 and CDR2: SGHVS, FQNEAQ. The CDR3 is made up of 12 amino acids. Trimming took 1 base from V and 10 from J; bases not matched to a gene: 2.

The CDR3 spells CASSLGGTGLEKLFF. CDR3 in DNA: TGCGCCAGCAGCTTGGGAGGGACAGGGTTGGAAAAACTGTTTTTT. This chain joins TRBV5-1 and TRBJ1-4; 9 nucleotides align to TRBD1. Looked up from germline, CDR1 is SGHRS and CDR2 is YFSETQ. The CDR3 runs to 15 residues. J lost 8 bases, V lost 0 bases, and 5 bases had no gene match.

This chain uses TRBV7-9 with TRBJ2-7; D uncertain. The length of the CDR3 is 14 residues. CDR1 and CDR2 (germline): SEHNR, FQNEAQ (reference sequence). V was pared by 1 base and J by 1 base, with 8 bases between. CDR3 sequence: CASSLGEVSYEQYF. DNA for the CDR3: TGTGCCAGCAGCTTAGGCGAAGTTTCCTACGAGCAGTACTTC.

The chain recombines TRBV11-2 with TRBJ2-4; 7 positions match TRBD1. The junction had 7 bases not matched to a gene; V was cut back by 3 bases and J by 5 bases. In germline, CDR1 is SGHAT, CDR2 FQNNGV. CDR3 length: 15 residues. The CDR3 DNA reads TGTGCCAGCAGCTTCATTCCCGGGACAGAAAACATTCAGTACTTC. The encoded protein is CASSFIPGTENIQYF.

The chain is built from TRBV5-4 and TRBJ2-5; the D gene is possibly TRBD1 (5 bases). Trimming stripped 6 bases from V and 5 bases from J, with 20 bases between. From germline, CDR1 is SGHNT and CDR2 YYREEE (reference sequence). The CDR3 length is 15 residues. The CDR3 DNA reads TGTGCCAGCACCACCGGGCCCAGGGAACGGGAGACCCAGTACTTC. This codes for CASTTGPRERETQYF.